The rows below give T cell receptor beta chains drawn from one sample of a study of blood T cells in healthy people across ages. TCRdb reanalysed the 5' RACE reads using MiXCR and keeps one entry per CDR3 protein. The sample contains some 1,500,000 distinct CDR3 sequences, roughly two fifths of which appear only once. What was sequenced was blood. All receptors come from a woman younger than 30 in good health. CDR3s include the opening cysteine and the closing phenylalanine or tryptophan. The order of the fields is J gene, V gene, D gene, clone size, CDR3 protein, CDR3 DNA. The D gene is left open where the match is weak. Size is omitted from some rows. Given values are once, few, many or a class for expanded clones.

j_gene: TRBJ1-2; v_gene: TRBV7-9; d_gene: TRBD1; abundance: once; CDR3aa: CASSPRDSHNYGYTF; CDR3nt: TGTGCCAGCAGCCCCCGGGACAGCCATAACTATGGCTACACCTTC
j_gene: TRBJ2-1; v_gene: TRBV15; d_gene: .; abundance: .; CDR3aa: CATSRDNREPEQFF; CDR3nt: TGTGCAACCAGCAGAGATAACAGGGAGCCTGAGCAGTTCTTC
j_gene: TRBJ1-1; v_gene: TRBV29-1; d_gene: .; abundance: few; CDR3aa: CSVEDPPSNTEAFF; CDR3nt: TGCAGCGTTGAAGATCCGCCGTCGAACACTGAAGCTTTCTTT
j_gene: TRBJ2-5; v_gene: TRBV9; d_gene: .; abundance: .; CDR3aa: CASSVEEGGLGETQYF; CDR3nt: TGTGCCAGCAGCGTAGAAGAGGGCGGACTGGGGGAGACCCAGTACTTC
j_gene: TRBJ1-2; v_gene: TRBV7-9; d_gene: .; abundance: .; CDR3aa: CSSSLVGGDSYGYTF; CDR3nt: TGTTCCAGCAGCTTAGTAGGGGGAGATAGCTATGGCTACACCTTC
j_gene: TRBJ1-1; v_gene: TRBV29-1; d_gene: .; abundance: few; CDR3aa: CSVEGAGNVNTEAFF; CDR3nt: TGCAGCGTTGAGGGGGCCGGAAACGTGAACACTGAAGCTTTCTTT
j_gene: TRBJ1-1; v_gene: TRBV16; d_gene: .; abundance: .; CDR3aa: CASSQFPNTEAFF; CDR3nt: TGTGCCAGCAGCCAATTTCCGAACACTGAAGCTTTCTTT
j_gene: TRBJ2-1; v_gene: TRBV6-1; d_gene: .; abundance: .; CDR3aa: CASGRTVVQETQFF; CDR3nt: TGTGCCAGCGGACGGACAGTCGTTCAAGAGACCCAGTTCTTC
j_gene: TRBJ2-5; v_gene: TRBV20-1; d_gene: TRBD2; abundance: .; CDR3aa: CSAGPTSGRYGETQYF; CDR3nt: TGCAGTGCTGGTCCGACTAGCGGGAGATATGGGGAGACCCAGTACTTC
j_gene: TRBJ1-2; v_gene: TRBV7-9; d_gene: .; abundance: few; CDR3aa: CATQRHRVTDGYTF; CDR3nt: TGTGCCACCCAAAGACACAGGGTCACCGATGGCTACACCTTC
j_gene: TRBJ1-2; v_gene: TRBV29-1; d_gene: .; abundance: few; CDR3aa: CSAPVGTEYGYTF; CDR3nt: TGCAGCGCCCCTGTAGGGACGGAGTATGGCTACACCTTC
j_gene: TRBJ2-3; v_gene: TRBV6-5; d_gene: .; abundance: few; CDR3aa: CASSKLQGQDTQYF; CDR3nt: TGTGCCAGCAGTAAACTTCAGGGCCAGGATACGCAGTATTTT
j_gene: TRBJ1-1; v_gene: TRBV4-3; d_gene: .; abundance: .; CDR3aa: CASSLDSQRPNTEAFF; CDR3nt: TGCGCCAGCAGCCTAGACTCACAGCGTCCGAACACTGAAGCTTTCTTT
j_gene: TRBJ2-5; v_gene: TRBV27; d_gene: .; abundance: .; CDR3aa: CASSLTQTGEQYF; CDR3nt: TGTGCCAGCAGTTTAACCCAGACAGGAGAGCAGTACTTC
j_gene: TRBJ1-2; v_gene: TRBV28; d_gene: TRBD1; abundance: few; CDR3aa: CASSPRGRLYGYTF; CDR3nt: TGTGCCAGCAGCCCTAGGGGGCGTCTCTATGGCTACACCTTC
j_gene: TRBJ2-2; v_gene: TRBV5-1; d_gene: .; abundance: few; CDR3aa: CASSVTEANTGELFF; CDR3nt: TGCGCCAGCAGCGTAACGGAAGCGAACACCGGGGAGCTGTTTTTT
j_gene: TRBJ1-2; v_gene: TRBV3-1; d_gene: .; abundance: .; CDR3aa: CTSSQGSYGYTF; CDR3nt: TGTACCAGCAGCCAAGGTTCCTATGGCTACACCTTC
j_gene: TRBJ1-6; v_gene: TRBV28; d_gene: TRBD1; abundance: few; CDR3aa: CASRTPGTGNSPLHF; CDR3nt: TGTGCCAGCAGGACCCCCGGGACAGGGAATTCACCCCTCCACTTT
j_gene: TRBJ2-1; v_gene: TRBV2; d_gene: .; abundance: .; CDR3aa: CASRPSSNEQFF; CDR3nt: TGTGCCAGCAGACCAAGCAGCAATGAGCAGTTCTTC
j_gene: TRBJ2-3; v_gene: TRBV7-9; d_gene: .; abundance: .; CDR3aa: CASSPVTLLDPSTDTQYF; CDR3nt: TGTGCCAGCAGCCCCGTAACCCTTCTAGACCCAAGCACAGATACGCAGTATTTT
j_gene: TRBJ2-1; v_gene: TRBV7-2; d_gene: TRBD2; abundance: .; CDR3aa: CASSSGTSINEQFF; CDR3nt: TGTGCCAGCAGTTCCGGGACTAGTATCAATGAGCAGTTCTTC
j_gene: TRBJ2-1; v_gene: TRBV7-9; d_gene: .; abundance: .; CDR3aa: CGGATSSYNEQFF; CDR3nt: TGCGGGGGTGCAACGAGCTCCTACAATGAGCAGTTCTTC
j_gene: TRBJ1-1; v_gene: TRBV4-3; d_gene: .; abundance: .; CDR3aa: CASSQSEGNTEAFF; CDR3nt: TGCGCCAGCAGCCAAAGTGAGGGGAACACTGAAGCTTTCTTT
j_gene: TRBJ1-2; v_gene: TRBV20-1; d_gene: .; abundance: few; CDR3aa: CSASTGIYGYTF; CDR3nt: TGCAGTGCCTCCACAGGGATCTATGGCTACACCTTC
j_gene: TRBJ1-2; v_gene: TRBV20-1; d_gene: .; abundance: few; CDR3aa: CSAIPGAYGYTF; CDR3nt: TGCAGTGCTATCCCGGGGGCGTATGGCTACACCTTC
j_gene: TRBJ2-1; v_gene: TRBV20-1; d_gene: TRBD2; abundance: few; CDR3aa: CSAREPSGEINEQFF; CDR3nt: TGCAGTGCTAGAGAACCCAGCGGGGAAATCAATGAGCAGTTCTTC
j_gene: TRBJ2-7; v_gene: TRBV30; d_gene: TRBD2; abundance: .; CDR3aa: CAWSLAGDSYEQYF; CDR3nt: TGTGCCTGGAGTTTAGCGGGAGATTCCTACGAGCAGTACTTC
j_gene: TRBJ2-3; v_gene: TRBV7-2; d_gene: TRBD2; abundance: .; CDR3aa: CASSLALAGVTDTQYF; CDR3nt: TGTGCCAGCAGCTTAGCGCTAGCGGGAGTTACAGATACGCAGTATTTT
j_gene: TRBJ2-7; v_gene: TRBV7-8; d_gene: TRBD1; abundance: few; CDR3aa: CASSFRDRGDEQYF; CDR3nt: TGTGCCAGCAGTTTCCGGGACAGGGGGGACGAGCAGTACTTC
j_gene: TRBJ1-2; v_gene: TRBV6-5; d_gene: TRBD1; abundance: .; CDR3aa: CASALGPGQRNYGYTF; CDR3nt: TGTGCCAGCGCTCTTGGACCGGGACAGCGAAACTATGGCTACACCTTC
j_gene: TRBJ2-7; v_gene: TRBV20-1; d_gene: .; abundance: few; CDR3aa: CSAHTNLAYEQYF; CDR3nt: TGCAGTGCTCACACGAACCTCGCCTACGAGCAGTACTTC
j_gene: TRBJ1-2; v_gene: TRBV2; d_gene: .; abundance: .; CDR3aa: CASIQTNYGYTF; CDR3nt: TGTGCCAGCATTCAGACTAACTATGGCTACACCTTC
j_gene: TRBJ2-2; v_gene: TRBV13; d_gene: .; abundance: .; CDR3aa: CASSPNPQGPGELFF; CDR3nt: TGTGCCAGCAGCCCCAATCCTCAGGGTCCCGGGGAGCTGTTTTTT
j_gene: TRBJ2-3; v_gene: TRBV20-1; d_gene: .; abundance: few; CDR3aa: CSAARDAQYF; CDR3nt: TGCAGTGCGGCCAGGGACGCGCAGTATTTT
j_gene: TRBJ2-7; v_gene: TRBV29-1; d_gene: .; abundance: once; CDR3aa: CSVVGPEQYF; CDR3nt: TGCAGCGTTGTCGGCCCCGAGCAGTACTTC
j_gene: TRBJ1-5; v_gene: TRBV4-1; d_gene: .; abundance: .; CDR3aa: CASSQGDGGWPQHF; CDR3nt: TGCGCCAGCAGCCAAGGGGACGGTGGTTGGCCCCAGCATTTT
j_gene: TRBJ2-2; v_gene: TRBV5-1; d_gene: .; abundance: .; CDR3aa: CASSLAMVNTGELFF; CDR3nt: TGCGCCAGCAGCTTGGCTATGGTGAACACCGGGGAGCTGTTTTTT
j_gene: TRBJ2-1; v_gene: TRBV18; d_gene: .; abundance: .; CDR3aa: CASSPLPGTPSSYNEQFF; CDR3nt: TGTGCCAGCTCACCCCTCCCCGGGACTCCGTCCTCCTACAATGAGCAGTTCTTC
j_gene: TRBJ1-5; v_gene: TRBV12-3/TRBV12-4; d_gene: .; abundance: few; CDR3aa: CASGPEDQPQHF; CDR3nt: TGTGCCAGCGGACCTGAAGATCAGCCCCAGCATTTT
j_gene: TRBJ2-3; v_gene: TRBV3-1; d_gene: TRBD2; abundance: .; CDR3aa: CASSRTSEGGDTQYF; CDR3nt: TGTGCCAGCAGTCGGACTAGCGAAGGGGGAGATACGCAGTATTTT
j_gene: TRBJ2-5; v_gene: TRBV6-1; d_gene: .; abundance: few; CDR3aa: CASTPLRGGETQYF; CDR3nt: TGTGCCAGCACCCCCTTAAGGGGCGGTGAGACCCAGTACTTC
j_gene: TRBJ2-3; v_gene: TRBV7-2; d_gene: TRBD2; abundance: many; CDR3aa: CASSILAGGTDTQYF; CDR3nt: TGTGCCAGCAGCATACTAGCGGGGGGCACAGATACGCAGTATTTT
j_gene: TRBJ1-5; v_gene: TRBV6-1; d_gene: .; abundance: once; CDR3aa: CASSARRSGGSGNQPQHF; CDR3nt: TGTGCCAGCAGTGCTCGAAGGAGTGGGGGCTCAGGTAATCAGCCCCAGCATTTT
j_gene: TRBJ1-5; v_gene: TRBV6-5; d_gene: .; abundance: .; CDR3aa: CASSYSGADYSNQPQHF; CDR3nt: TGTGCCAGCAGTTACTCGGGGGCAGACTATAGCAATCAGCCCCAGCATTTT
j_gene: TRBJ2-7; v_gene: TRBV12-3/TRBV12-4; d_gene: .; abundance: .; CDR3aa: CASSPTVSEQYF; CDR3nt: TGTGCCAGCAGCCCTACAGTCTCCGAGCAGTACTTC
j_gene: TRBJ1-1; v_gene: TRBV5-1; d_gene: .; abundance: few; CDR3aa: CASSLGVGVNTEAFF; CDR3nt: TGCGCCAGCAGCTTGGGTGTGGGAGTGAACACTGAAGCTTTCTTT
j_gene: TRBJ2-1; v_gene: TRBV15; d_gene: .; abundance: .; CDR3aa: CATSRPARDRYNEQFF; CDR3nt: TGTGCCACCAGCAGACCTGCCCGCGACAGATACAATGAGCAGTTCTTC
j_gene: TRBJ2-2; v_gene: TRBV9; d_gene: .; abundance: once; CDR3aa: CASSLPLRGPTGELFF; CDR3nt: TGTGCCAGCAGCCTTCCTCTGCGGGGGCCCACCGGGGAGCTGTTTTTT
j_gene: TRBJ2-3; v_gene: TRBV5-1; d_gene: TRBD1; abundance: .; CDR3aa: CASSLLRDRGRGADTQYF; CDR3nt: TGCGCCAGCAGCTTGTTAAGGGACAGGGGGAGGGGCGCAGATACGCAGTATTTT
j_gene: TRBJ2-7; v_gene: TRBV7-9; d_gene: .; abundance: .; CDR3aa: CASSERLVYEQYF; CDR3nt: TGTGCCAGCAGCGAGCGGTTAGTCTACGAGCAGTACTTC
j_gene: TRBJ2-1; v_gene: TRBV20-1; d_gene: .; abundance: many; CDR3aa: CSARGRAPYNEQFF; CDR3nt: TGCAGTGCTAGAGGCAGGGCTCCCTACAATGAGCAGTTCTTC
j_gene: TRBJ1-4; v_gene: TRBV6-2/TRBV6-3; d_gene: .; abundance: .; CDR3aa: CASSYHSGRSSNEKLFF; CDR3nt: TGTGCCAGCAGTTACCATTCCGGTCGGAGTTCTAATGAAAAACTGTTTTTT
j_gene: TRBJ1-2; v_gene: TRBV20-1; d_gene: .; abundance: .; CDR3aa: CSARFGRGGGYTF; CDR3nt: TGCAGTGCTAGGTTCGGGAGAGGAGGTGGCTACACCTTC
j_gene: TRBJ2-5; v_gene: TRBV7-9; d_gene: .; abundance: few; CDR3aa: CASSPRVGYQETQYF; CDR3nt: TGTGCCAGCAGCCCCCGTGTGGGGTACCAAGAGACCCAGTACTTC
j_gene: TRBJ2-1; v_gene: TRBV10-3; d_gene: TRBD2; abundance: .; CDR3aa: CATREGPGSYNEQFF; CDR3nt: TGTGCCACCAGGGAGGGTCCAGGCTCCTACAATGAGCAGTTCTTC